This TCR beta chain is drawn from a study of vaccination and CD4 T cells after COVID-19. The study, taken as a whole, reports: SARS-CoV-2-reactive clonotype medians increased from about 20 to 38, not significantly.

Treatment here: approximately nine-day PBMC culture with coronavirus spike peptide pools or control peptides (ViraFEST assay). Gathering of the CD4+ T cells, from the unexposed donor, took place before the COVID-19 pandemic (2011-2018). Cell culture was performed with two million PBMCs per well in the presence of 7.5 to 10 IU/ml IL-2 and roughly 10 ug/ml peptide pools. The germline V gene has CDR1 MNHEY and CDR2 SVGAGI. V shed 2 bases, J shed 1 base, and the junction held 2 bases outside the gene matches. The CDR3 spans 14 residues. The Oncomine TCR Beta short-read assay sequenced DNA from cultured CD4+ T cells. TCRdb redid the calling of the PCR reads with MiXCR, one entry per CDR3 protein. This table holds 9,100 or so distinct CDR3 sequences, just over 35% found once. As regards this clonotype: What it recognizes is unknown.

The receptor was derived from a human donor in good health. The chain joins TRBV6-5 to TRBJ2-7; 7 nucleotides align to TRBD2. The sequenced material came from CD4+ T cells from blood, cultured in vitro. CDR3: CASSYVRGSYEQYF. The CDR3 DNA follows: TGTGCCAGCAGTTACGTGCGGGGGTCCTACGAGCAGTACTTC.